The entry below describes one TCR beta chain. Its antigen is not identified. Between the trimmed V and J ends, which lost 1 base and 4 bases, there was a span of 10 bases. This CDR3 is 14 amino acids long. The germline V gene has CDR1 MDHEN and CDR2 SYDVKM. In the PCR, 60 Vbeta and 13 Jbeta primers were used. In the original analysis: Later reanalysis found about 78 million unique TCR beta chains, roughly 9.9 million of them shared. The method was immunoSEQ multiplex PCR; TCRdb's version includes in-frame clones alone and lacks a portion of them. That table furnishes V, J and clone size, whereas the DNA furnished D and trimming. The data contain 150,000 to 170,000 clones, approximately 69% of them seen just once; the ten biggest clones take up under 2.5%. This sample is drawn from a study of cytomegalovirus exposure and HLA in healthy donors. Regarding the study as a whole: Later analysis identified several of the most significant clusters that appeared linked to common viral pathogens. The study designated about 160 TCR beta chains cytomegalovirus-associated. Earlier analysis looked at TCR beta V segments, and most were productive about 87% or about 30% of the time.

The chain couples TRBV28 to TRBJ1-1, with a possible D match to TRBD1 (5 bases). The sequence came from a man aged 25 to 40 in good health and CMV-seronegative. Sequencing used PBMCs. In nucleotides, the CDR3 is TGTGCCAGCAGTTTATCCGGAAGGGGCACTGAAGCTTTCTTT. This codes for CASSLSGRGTEAFF.